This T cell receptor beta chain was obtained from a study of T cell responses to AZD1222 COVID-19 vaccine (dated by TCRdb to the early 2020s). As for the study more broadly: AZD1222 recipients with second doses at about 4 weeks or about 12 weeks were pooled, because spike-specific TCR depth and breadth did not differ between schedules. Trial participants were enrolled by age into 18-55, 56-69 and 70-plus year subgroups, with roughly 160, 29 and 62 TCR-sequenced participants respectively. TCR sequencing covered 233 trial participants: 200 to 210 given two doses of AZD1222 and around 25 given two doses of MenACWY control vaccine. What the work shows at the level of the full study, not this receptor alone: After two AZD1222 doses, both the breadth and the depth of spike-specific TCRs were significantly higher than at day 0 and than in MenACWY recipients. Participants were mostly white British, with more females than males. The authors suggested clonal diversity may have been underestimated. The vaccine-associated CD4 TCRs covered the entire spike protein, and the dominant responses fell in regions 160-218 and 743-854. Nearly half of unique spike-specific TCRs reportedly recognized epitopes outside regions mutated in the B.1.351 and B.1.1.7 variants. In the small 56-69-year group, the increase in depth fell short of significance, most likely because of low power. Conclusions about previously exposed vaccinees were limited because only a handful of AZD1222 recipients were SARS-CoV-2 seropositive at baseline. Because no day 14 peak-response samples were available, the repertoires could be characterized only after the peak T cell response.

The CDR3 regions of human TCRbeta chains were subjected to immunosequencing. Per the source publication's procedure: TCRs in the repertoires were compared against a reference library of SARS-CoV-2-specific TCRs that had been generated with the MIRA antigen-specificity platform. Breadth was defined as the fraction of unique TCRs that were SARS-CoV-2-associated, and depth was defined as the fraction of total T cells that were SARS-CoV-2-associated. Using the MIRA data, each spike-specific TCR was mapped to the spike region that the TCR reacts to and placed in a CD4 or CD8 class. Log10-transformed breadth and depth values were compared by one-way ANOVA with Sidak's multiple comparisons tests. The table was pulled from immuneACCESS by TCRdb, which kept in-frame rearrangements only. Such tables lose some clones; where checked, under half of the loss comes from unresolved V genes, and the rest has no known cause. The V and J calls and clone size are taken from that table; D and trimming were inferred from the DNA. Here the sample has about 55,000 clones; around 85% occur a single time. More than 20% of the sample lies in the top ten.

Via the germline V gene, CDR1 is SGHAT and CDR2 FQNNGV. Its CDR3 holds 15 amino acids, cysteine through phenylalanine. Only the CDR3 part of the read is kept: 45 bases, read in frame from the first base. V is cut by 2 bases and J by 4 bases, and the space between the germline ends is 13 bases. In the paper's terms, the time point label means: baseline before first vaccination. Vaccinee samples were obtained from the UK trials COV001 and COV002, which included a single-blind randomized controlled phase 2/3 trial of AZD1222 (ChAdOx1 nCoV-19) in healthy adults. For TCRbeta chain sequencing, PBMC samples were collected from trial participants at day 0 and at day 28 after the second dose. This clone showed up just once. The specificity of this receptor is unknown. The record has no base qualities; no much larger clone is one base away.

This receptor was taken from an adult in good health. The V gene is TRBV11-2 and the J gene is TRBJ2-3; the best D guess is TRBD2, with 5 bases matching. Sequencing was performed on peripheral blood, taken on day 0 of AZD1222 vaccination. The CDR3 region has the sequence CASSLMAEGADTQYF. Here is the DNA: TGTGCCAGCAGCTTAATGGCCGAGGGAGCAGATACGCAGTATTTT.